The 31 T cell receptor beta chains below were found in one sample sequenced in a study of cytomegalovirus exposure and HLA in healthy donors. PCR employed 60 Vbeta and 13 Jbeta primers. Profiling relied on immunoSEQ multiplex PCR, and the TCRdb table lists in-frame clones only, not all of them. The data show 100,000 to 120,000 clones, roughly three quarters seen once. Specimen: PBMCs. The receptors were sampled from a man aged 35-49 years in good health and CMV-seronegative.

The CDR3 DNA is TGTGCCAGCAGCTTAGATTCGGAGGAAACCTACGAGCAGTACTTC. This sequence encodes CASSLDSEETYEQYF. The V gene is TRBV11-3, the J gene TRBJ2-7; a weak D match, TRBD2 (5 bases). The CDR3 has 15 amino acids. The V gene lost 0 bases and the J gene lost 2 bases, with 11 bases spanning the gap. Germline lookup yields CDR1 SGHNT and CDR2 YENEEA.

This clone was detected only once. This CDR3 is CASSLSVAVGAQYF. The CDR3 bases are TGTGCCAGCAGCTTGTCAGTAGCGGTCGGGGCGCAGTACTTC. The chain carries TRBV7-2 and TRBJ2-7, with D perhaps matching TRBD2 (6 bases). The CDR3 is made up of 14 amino acids. V lost 3 bases and J lost 9, with 18 bases in between. CDR1 and CDR2 from the germline V gene are SGHTA and FQGNSA.

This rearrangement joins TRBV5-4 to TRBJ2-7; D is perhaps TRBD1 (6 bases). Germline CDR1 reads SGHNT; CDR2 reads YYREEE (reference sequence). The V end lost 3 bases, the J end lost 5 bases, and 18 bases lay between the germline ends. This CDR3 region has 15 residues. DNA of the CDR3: TGTGCCAGCAGCTGGGACAACCTCTACGGGAACGAGCAGTACTTC. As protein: CASSWDNLYGNEQYF.

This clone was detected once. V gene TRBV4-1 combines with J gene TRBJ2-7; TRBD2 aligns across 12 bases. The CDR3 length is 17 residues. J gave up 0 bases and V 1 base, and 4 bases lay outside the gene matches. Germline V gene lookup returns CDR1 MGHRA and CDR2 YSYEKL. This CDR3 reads CASSQVLLAGGSYEQYF. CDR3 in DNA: TGCGCCAGCAGCCAAGTCCTACTAGCGGGAGGCTCCTACGAGCAGTACTTC.

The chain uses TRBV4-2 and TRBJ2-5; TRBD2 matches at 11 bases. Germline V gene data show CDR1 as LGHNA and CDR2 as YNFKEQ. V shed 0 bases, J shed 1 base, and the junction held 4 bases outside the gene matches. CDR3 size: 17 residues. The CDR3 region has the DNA TGTGCCAGCAGCCAAGACCCCGGGACTAGCGGCCAAGAGACCCAGTACTTC. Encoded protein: CASSQDPGTSGQETQYF.

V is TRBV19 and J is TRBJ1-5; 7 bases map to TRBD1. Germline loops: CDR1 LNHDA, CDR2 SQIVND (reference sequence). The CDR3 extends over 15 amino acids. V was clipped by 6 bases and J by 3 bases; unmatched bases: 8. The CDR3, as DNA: TGTGCCAGTAGAACGGACAGGATATCCAATCAGCCCCAGCATTTT. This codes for CASRTDRISNQPQHF.

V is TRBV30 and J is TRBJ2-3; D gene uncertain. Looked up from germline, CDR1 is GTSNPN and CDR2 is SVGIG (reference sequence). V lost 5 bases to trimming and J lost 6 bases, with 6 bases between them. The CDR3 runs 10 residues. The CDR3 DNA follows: TGTGCCTGGCAGTCGGATACGCAGTATTTT. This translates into CAWQSDTQYF. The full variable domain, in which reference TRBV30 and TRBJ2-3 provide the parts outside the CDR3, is SQTIHQWPATLVQPVGSPLSLECTVEGTSNPNLYWYRQAAGRGLQLLFYSVGIGQISSEVPQNLSASRPQDRQFILSSKKLLLSDSGFYLCAWQSDTQYFGPGTRLTVL.

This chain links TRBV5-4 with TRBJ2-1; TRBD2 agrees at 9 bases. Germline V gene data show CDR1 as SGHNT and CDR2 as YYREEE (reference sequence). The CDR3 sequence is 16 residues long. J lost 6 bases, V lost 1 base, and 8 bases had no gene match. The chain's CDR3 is CASSLRASGNSNEQFF. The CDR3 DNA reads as TGTGCCAGCAGCTTGCGGGCTAGCGGGAACTCCAATGAGCAGTTCTTC.

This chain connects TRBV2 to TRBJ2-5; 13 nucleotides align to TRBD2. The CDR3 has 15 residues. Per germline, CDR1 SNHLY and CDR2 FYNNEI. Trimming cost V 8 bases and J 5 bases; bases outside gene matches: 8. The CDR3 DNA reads TGTGCCAGCGGGGAACTAGCGGGGGGGCTGGAGACCCAGTACTTC. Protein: CASGELAGGLETQYF.

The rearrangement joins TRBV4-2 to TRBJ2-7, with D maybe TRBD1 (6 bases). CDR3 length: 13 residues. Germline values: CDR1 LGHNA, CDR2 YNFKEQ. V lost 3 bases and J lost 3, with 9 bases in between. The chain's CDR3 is CASSHPDSYEQYF. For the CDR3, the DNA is TGTGCCAGCAGCCACCCGGACAGCTACGAGCAGTACTTC.

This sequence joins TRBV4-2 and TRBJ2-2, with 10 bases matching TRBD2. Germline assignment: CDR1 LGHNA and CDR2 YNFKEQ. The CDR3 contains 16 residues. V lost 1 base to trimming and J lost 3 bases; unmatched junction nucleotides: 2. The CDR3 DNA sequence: TGTGCCAGCAGCCAAGCGCTAGCGGGGGACACCGGGGAGCTGTTTTTT. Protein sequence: CASSQALAGDTGELFF.

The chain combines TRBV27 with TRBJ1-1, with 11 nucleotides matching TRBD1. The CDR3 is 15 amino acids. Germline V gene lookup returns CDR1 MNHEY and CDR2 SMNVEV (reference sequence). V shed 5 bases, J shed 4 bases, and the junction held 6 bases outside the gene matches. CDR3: CASSRTGGWGTEAFF. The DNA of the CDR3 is TGTGCCAGCAGTCGGACAGGGGGCTGGGGCACTGAAGCTTTCTTT.

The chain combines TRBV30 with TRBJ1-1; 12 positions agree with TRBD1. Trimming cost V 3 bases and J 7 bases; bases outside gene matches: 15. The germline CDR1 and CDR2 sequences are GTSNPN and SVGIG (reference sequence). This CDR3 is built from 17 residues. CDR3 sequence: CAWRGTGTGGGWIEAFF. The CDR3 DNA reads TGTGCCTGGAGGGGGACCGGGACAGGGGGCGGGTGGATTGAAGCTTTCTTT.

CDR3 DNA: TGTGCCAGTAGTACCGGACAGGGGTACGAGCAGTACTTC. This translates into CASSTGQGYEQYF. This chain links TRBV19 with TRBJ2-7; 9 positions agree with TRBD1. The CDR3 covers 13 residues. Per the germline V gene, CDR1 is LNHDA and CDR2 is SQIVND (reference sequence). V was pared by 4 bases and J by 4 bases, with 2 bases of the junction left unmatched. The whole variable domain, filled in from reference TRBV19 and TRBJ2-7, reads DGGITQSPKYLFRKEGQNVTLSCEQNLNHDAMYWYRQDPGQGLRLIYYSQIVNDFQKGDIAEGYSVSREKKESFPLTVTSAQKNPTAFYLCASSTGQGYEQYFGPGTRLTVT.

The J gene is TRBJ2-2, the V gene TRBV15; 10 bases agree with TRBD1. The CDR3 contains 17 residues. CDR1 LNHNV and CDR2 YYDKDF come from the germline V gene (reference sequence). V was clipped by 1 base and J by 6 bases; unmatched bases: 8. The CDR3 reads CATSRGARQGAPGELFF. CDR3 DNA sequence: TGTGCCACCAGCAGAGGGGCTCGACAGGGGGCGCCCGGGGAGCTGTTTTTT. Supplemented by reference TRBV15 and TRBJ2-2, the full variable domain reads DAMVIQNPRYQVTQFGKPVTLSCSQTLNHNVMYWYQQKSSQAPKLLFHYYDKDFNNEADTPDNFQSRRPNTSFCFLDIRSPGLGDTAMYLCATSRGARQGAPGELFFGEGSRLTVL.

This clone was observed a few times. The chain's CDR3 is CASSPRAEAFF. The CDR3 DNA is TGTGCCAGCAGCCCCCGTGCTGAAGCTTTCTTT. J is TRBJ1-1 and V is TRBV6-1; D not resolved. V lost 6 bases and J lost 6, with 8 bases in between. CDR1 is MNHNS, CDR2 SASEGT, per germline. This CDR3 spans 11 amino acids.

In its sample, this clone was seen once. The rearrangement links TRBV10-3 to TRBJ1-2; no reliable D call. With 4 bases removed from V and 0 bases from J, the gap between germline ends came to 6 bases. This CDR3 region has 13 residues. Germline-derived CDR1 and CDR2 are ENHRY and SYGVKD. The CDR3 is CAISGQTNYGYTF. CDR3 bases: TGTGCCATCAGTGGCCAGACTAACTATGGCTACACCTTC.

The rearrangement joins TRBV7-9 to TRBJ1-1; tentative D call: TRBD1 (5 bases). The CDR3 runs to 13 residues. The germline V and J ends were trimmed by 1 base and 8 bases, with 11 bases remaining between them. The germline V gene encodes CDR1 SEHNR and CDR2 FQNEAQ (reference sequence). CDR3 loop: CASSLEGAGEAFF. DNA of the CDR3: TGTGCCAGCAGCTTAGAAGGGGCCGGCGAAGCTTTCTTT.

The CDR3 DNA sequence: TGTGCCAGCAGTTTGGACAGGTTGAATAGCAATCAGCCCCAGCATTTT. It is translated as CASSLDRLNSNQPQHF. V and J are TRBV27 and TRBJ1-5; 7 nucleotides match TRBD1. Germline CDR1 is MNHEY and CDR2 is SMNVEV (reference sequence). Losses at the gene ends were 3 bases for V and 0 bases for J; bases not matched to a gene: 5. The CDR3 runs to 16 residues.

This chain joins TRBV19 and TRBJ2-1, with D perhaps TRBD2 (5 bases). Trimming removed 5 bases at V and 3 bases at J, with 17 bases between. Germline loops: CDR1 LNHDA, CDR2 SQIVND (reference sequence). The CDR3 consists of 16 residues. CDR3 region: CASSAERAEIYNEQFF. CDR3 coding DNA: TGTGCCAGTAGTGCAGAGAGAGCGGAAATCTACAATGAGCAGTTCTTC.

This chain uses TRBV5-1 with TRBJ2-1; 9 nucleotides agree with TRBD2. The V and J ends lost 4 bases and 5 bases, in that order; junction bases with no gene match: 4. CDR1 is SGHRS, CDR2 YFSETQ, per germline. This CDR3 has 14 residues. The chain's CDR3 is CASSLGLANNEQFF. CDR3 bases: TGCGCCAGCAGCCTGGGACTAGCTAACAATGAGCAGTTCTTC.

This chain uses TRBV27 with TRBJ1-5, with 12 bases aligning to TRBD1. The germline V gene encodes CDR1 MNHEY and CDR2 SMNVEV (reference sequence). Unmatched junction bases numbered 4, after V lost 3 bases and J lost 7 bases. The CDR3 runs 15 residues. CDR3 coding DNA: TGTGCCAGCAGTTTCGGGACAGGGGGCGTCCAGCCCCAGCATTTT. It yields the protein CASSFGTGGVQPQHF.

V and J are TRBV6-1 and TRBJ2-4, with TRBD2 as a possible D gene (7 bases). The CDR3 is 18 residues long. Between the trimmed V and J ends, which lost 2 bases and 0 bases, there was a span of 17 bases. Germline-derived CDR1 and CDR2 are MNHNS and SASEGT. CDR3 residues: CASSEKGGGVIAKNIQYF. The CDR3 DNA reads TGTGCCAGCAGTGAAAAAGGGGGGGGAGTTATAGCCAAAAACATTCAGTACTTC.

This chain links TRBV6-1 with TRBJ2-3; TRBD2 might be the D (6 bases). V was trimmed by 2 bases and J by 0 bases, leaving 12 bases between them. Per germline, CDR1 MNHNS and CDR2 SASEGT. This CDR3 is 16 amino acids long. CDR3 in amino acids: CASSEFEGTSTDTQYF. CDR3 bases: TGTGCCAGCAGTGAATTCGAGGGGACTAGCACAGATACGCAGTATTTT.

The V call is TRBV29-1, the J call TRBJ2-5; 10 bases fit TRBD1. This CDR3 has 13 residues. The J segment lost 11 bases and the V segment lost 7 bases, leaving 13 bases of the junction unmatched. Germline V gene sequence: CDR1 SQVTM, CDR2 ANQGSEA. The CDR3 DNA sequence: TGCAGCGGCCAGACAGGGGGCGCGGGAGAGCAGTACTTC. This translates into CSGQTGGAGEQYF.

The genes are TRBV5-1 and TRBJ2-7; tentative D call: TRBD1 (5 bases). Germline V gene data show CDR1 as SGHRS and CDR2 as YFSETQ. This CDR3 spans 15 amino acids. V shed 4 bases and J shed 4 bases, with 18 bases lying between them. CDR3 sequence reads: CASSRNQGSSYEQYF. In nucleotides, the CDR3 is TGCGCCAGCAGCCGGAACCAGGGTTCGAGTTACGAGCAGTACTTC.

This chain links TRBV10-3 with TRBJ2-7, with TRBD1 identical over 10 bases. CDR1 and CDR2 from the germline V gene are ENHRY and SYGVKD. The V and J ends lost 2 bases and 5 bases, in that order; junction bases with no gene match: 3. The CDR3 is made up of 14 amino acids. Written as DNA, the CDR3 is TGTGCCATCAGTGAGGGGACAGGGGTCCACGAGCAGTACTTC. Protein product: CAISEGTGVHEQYF.

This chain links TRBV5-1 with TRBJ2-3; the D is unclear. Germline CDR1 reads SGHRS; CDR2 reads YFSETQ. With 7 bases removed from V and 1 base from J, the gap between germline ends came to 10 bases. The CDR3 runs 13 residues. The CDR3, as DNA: TGCGCCAGCGAACAGTGGGGCACAGATACGCAGTATTTT. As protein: CASEQWGTDTQYF.

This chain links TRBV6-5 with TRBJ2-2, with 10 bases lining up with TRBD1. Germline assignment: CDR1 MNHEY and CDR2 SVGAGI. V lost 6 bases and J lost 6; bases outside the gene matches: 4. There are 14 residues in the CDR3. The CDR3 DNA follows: TGTGCCAGCAGGTCCGGACAGGGGGCCGGGGAGCTGTTTTTT. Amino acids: CASRSGQGAGELFF.

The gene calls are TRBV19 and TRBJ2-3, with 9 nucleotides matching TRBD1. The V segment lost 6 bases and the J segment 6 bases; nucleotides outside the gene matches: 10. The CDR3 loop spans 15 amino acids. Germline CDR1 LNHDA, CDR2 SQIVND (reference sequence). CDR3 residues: CASSRGQGWGDTQYF. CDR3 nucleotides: TGTGCCAGTAGCCGAGGACAGGGGTGGGGGGATACGCAGTATTTT.

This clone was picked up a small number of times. The CDR3 protein is CASSRQGRSGNTIYF. For the CDR3, the DNA is TGTGCCAGCAGTCGACAGGGCCGCTCTGGAAACACCATATATTTT. This chain joins TRBV6-5 and TRBJ1-3, with 7 nucleotides matching TRBD1. Germline CDR1 is MNHEY and CDR2 is SVGAGI. Trimming at V came to 5 bases and at J to 0 bases, leaving 4 bases not matched to a gene. This CDR3 is built from 15 residues.